This record concerns one T cell receptor beta chain sequence. It has no known antigen specificity. Base-call qualities are not available, and no considerably larger clone is one nucleotide away. This entry is derived from a study of blood T cell repertoires in COVID-19 (dated by TCRdb to about 2020). General notes on the study: Collaborator samples came from the United States, Italy and Spain and covered acute and convalescent phases of COVID-19. The material from the prospective study consisted of cDNA or gDNA derived from T cells, B-cell-depleted T cells, or PBMCs. Subjects who had been exposed to COVID-19, were actively infected with it, or had recovered from it provided the deeply sampled blood TCRbeta repertoires that made up the dataset. The repertoires were released in a freely available public database intended as a resource for research on the immune response to SARS-CoV-2. Samples came from the ongoing ImmuneRACE study (first 160 participants) plus 1,254 subjects from 6 global collaborators. A de-identified subject ID, COVID-19 status, age in years and sex were almost always included in the sample metadata. Where HLA class I and class II types were available, the types were taken from metadata supplied by the sample provider, not from assay-based typing. Points the paper makes about the study in general: Clinical and demographic metadata were provided uncurated, with the amount varying by source and participant.

TCRbeta CDR3 regions were amplified from genomic DNA by means of the immunoSEQ Assay, a bias-controlled multiplex PCR. For the original study's pipeline: Within the assay, amplification of reference gene primers was used to estimate how many nucleated cells each sample contained. To quantify the absolute abundance of each unique TCRbeta CDR3 rearrangement, sequence reads were collapsed and filtered. Productive Simpson clonality was computed per sample as the square root of Simpson's diversity index over productive rearrangements. Entries here come from immuneACCESS through TCRdb and include only in-frame sequences with V and J called. Some clones fail to appear in such tables; in the studies checked, an unresolved V gene covers under half of the shortfall, and the cause of the remainder is unknown. V and J calls and clone size are copied from that table; D and trimming were computed from the DNA. A total of over 100,000 clones appear in this sample, 60% to 85% of them only once. The ten top clones hold approximately 4.3% of the sample.

The CDR3 runs 16 residues from the cysteine to the phenylalanine. The only DNA kept is the CDR3, 48 bases in frame from the first base. V loses 4 bases of germline sequence and J loses 4 bases, and the interval between the two ends is 17 bases. The germline V gene encodes CDR1 SGHTA and CDR2 FQGNSA. Whole blood was collected in K2EDTA tubes by collaborating institutions according to the institutions' own protocols. Collaborator samples were shipped for TCRbeta analysis as frozen whole blood, isolated PBMCs, or DNA extracted from either sample type. The sequenced sample was peripheral blood. Rearrangement joined TRBV7-2 to TRBJ1-3; the D region possibly corresponds to TRBD1 (6 bases align). The sequence was collected from a human donor in a cohort sampled during active or convalescent COVID-19. The nucleotide sequence is TGTGCCAGCAGCTCATGGACAGCATTAGCCGGAAACACCATATATTTT. Translated, this is CASSSWTALAGNTIYF.